This entry lists 11 T cell receptor beta chains sequenced from one sample in a study of T cell changes during pregnancy in multiple sclerosis. The protocol was immunoSEQ multiplex PCR, while the TCRdb copy is restricted to in-frame clones and leaves out a portion. Among about 49,000 clones listed, around 93% were seen once. Here the sequenced sample was CD8+ T cells from peripheral blood mononuclear cells, taken in the first trimester of pregnancy. These TCRs come from a female donor with multiple sclerosis, enrolled in a pregnancy study.

This clone was seen just once. The V gene is TRBV27, the J gene TRBJ2-7, with D uncertain. V lost 2 bases and J 1 base, leaving 6 bases between the germline ends. The CDR3 is made up of 13 amino acids. Germline values: CDR1 MNHEY, CDR2 SMNVEV (reference sequence). The CDR3 DNA sequence: TGTGCCAGCAGTTTAAGCGCGTCCTACGAGCAGTACTTC. Translation: CASSLSASYEQYF.

This sequence joins TRBV9 and TRBJ2-3, with unresolved D. CDR3 length equals 12 residues. V was trimmed by 3 bases and J by 5 bases, leaving 7 bases between them. In germline, CDR1 is SGDLS, CDR2 YYNGEE. CDR3 sequence (DNA): TGTGCCAGCAGCGGACTCAAAGATACGCAGTATTTT. Translation gives CASSGLKDTQYF.

V gene TRBV6-4 combines with J gene TRBJ2-7, with D perhaps TRBD2 (5 bases). CDR1 and CDR2 (germline): MRHNA, SNTAGT. Deletions cut 5 bases from V and 5 bases from J, with 16 bases between. This CDR3 region has 14 residues. The CDR3 coding sequence is TGTGCCAGCAGTCCCTACGGCGGGTCCCACGAGCAGTACTTC. Encoded protein: CASSPYGGSHEQYF.

V gene TRBV27 combines with J gene TRBJ1-1; weak D call: TRBD1 (6 bases). The germline V gene encodes CDR1 MNHEY and CDR2 SMNVEV (reference sequence). The length of the CDR3 is 14 residues. The V end was cut by 6 bases, the J end by 1 base, with 12 bases between. This CDR3 reads CASSRRGGNTEAFF. CDR3 sequence (DNA): TGTGCCAGCAGCAGAAGGGGGGGGAACACTGAAGCTTTCTTT.

This clone showed up just once. Other DNA sequences from this sample encode an identical CDR3 as well. The V and J genes are TRBV7-2 and TRBJ2-7, with a weak D call TRBD1 (5 bases). Germline CDR1 SGHTA, CDR2 FQGNSA. V was shortened by 2 bases and J by 3 bases, with 5 bases between the two germline ends. The CDR3 has 12 residues. The CDR3 DNA is TGTGCCAGCAGCTTAACAGGCTACGAGCAGTACTTC. It codes for CASSLTGYEQYF.

The rearrangement joins TRBV27 to TRBJ2-7, with TRBD2 matching over 10 bases. The V gene end was trimmed by 6 bases and the J gene end by 0 bases; junction bases not matched to a gene: 5. The CDR3 extends over 15 amino acids. The germline CDR1 and CDR2 sequences are MNHEY and SMNVEV (reference sequence). The CDR3 DNA follows: TGTGCCAGCAGCCTCACTAGCGGGGCCTCCTACGAGCAGTACTTC. Its protein is CASSLTSGASYEQYF.

The chain is built from TRBV5-1 and TRBJ2-7; D is ambiguous. The V end was cut by 0 bases, the J end by 2 bases, with 9 bases between. In germline, CDR1 is SGHRS, CDR2 YFSETQ. This CDR3 has 14 amino acids. The CDR3 protein is CASSLDGQTYEQYF. CDR3 in DNA: TGCGCCAGCAGCTTGGATGGGCAGACCTACGAGCAGTACTTC.

The genes are TRBV6-5 and TRBJ1-1, with 8 bases matching TRBD1. The CDR3 has 15 residues. CDR1 and CDR2 from the germline V gene are MNHEY and SVGAGI. The ends lost 5 bases at V and 0 bases at J; junction bases unmatched: 5. CDR3 sequence reads: CASSPDRAMNTEAFF. The DNA for the CDR3 is TGTGCCAGCAGTCCGGACAGGGCGATGAACACTGAAGCTTTCTTT.

The chain couples TRBV4-1 to TRBJ1-5; the D gene is possibly TRBD1 (6 bases). Germline V gene lookup returns CDR1 MGHRA and CDR2 YSYEKL. Trimming pared 1 base from V and 10 bases from J, leaving 14 bases between. The length of the CDR3 is 14 residues. Written as DNA, the CDR3 is TGCGCCAGCAGCCAAGTTTCAGGGGAAAAACCCCAGCATTTT. Translated, it gives CASSQVSGEKPQHF.

The rearrangement links TRBV27 to TRBJ1-2; TRBD1 agrees at 11 bases. V lost 6 bases and J lost 2; bases outside the gene matches: 5. Germline V CDR1 and CDR2: MNHEY, SMNVEV (reference sequence). This CDR3 has 15 amino acids. Here the CDR3 reads CASSSRTGGNYGYTF. The CDR3 DNA reads as TGTGCCAGCAGCTCCCGGACAGGGGGCAACTATGGCTACACCTTC.

This clone appeared a few times. V is TRBV4-1 and J is TRBJ1-1; D is ambiguous. Trimming left V 6 bases short and J 5 bases short, with 10 bases between. CDR3 size: 12 residues. CDR1 and CDR2 (germline): MGHRA, YSYEKL. This CDR3 reads CASSNMQTEAFF. The CDR3 DNA is TGCGCCAGCAGTAACATGCAAACTGAAGCTTTCTTT.